Below, 16 T cell receptor beta chains from the same sample are listed, as sequenced in a study of CD8+CD57+ T cells in acquired aplastic anemia. It was genomic DNA that served as the template for profiling TCR beta VDJ and CDR3. Via MiXCR, TCRdb re-called the reads, giving one row per CDR3 protein. This sample has approximately 200,000 distinct CDR3 sequences, with 55% to 70% found just once. Sequenced sample: sorted CD4+, CD8+, or CD8+CD57+ T cells (not recorded which) from PBMCs. The receptors stem from a human donor with severe aplastic anemia or a healthy control (not recorded which).

This clonotype was counted between two and nine times. The chain employs TRBV20-1 and TRBJ2-7; tentatively, D is TRBD2 (5 bases). This CDR3 contains 13 residues. The V end was cut by 6 bases, the J end by 7 bases, with 19 bases between. The V gene's germline CDR1 is DFQATT and CDR2 SNEGSKA (reference sequence). The CDR3 sequence is CSAFWAGQGEQYF. CDR3 nucleotide sequence: TGCAGTGCCTTTTGGGCGGGCCAAGGAGAGCAGTACTTC.

This clonotype was seen repeatedly, ten times or more. J is TRBJ2-7 and V is TRBV10-2, with D unresolved. CDR3 length: 14 amino acids. CDR1 is WSHSY and CDR2 is SAAADI in the germline V gene. The V gene lost 2 bases and the J gene lost 2 bases, with 10 bases spanning the gap. CDR3 coding DNA: TGCGCCAGCAGTGAGATAGGGATACCCTACGAGCAGTACTTC. Amino acid sequence: CASSEIGIPYEQYF.

In this sample, this clonotype turned up many times. The V call is TRBV4-3, the J call TRBJ2-7, with D possibly matching TRBD2 (6 bases). CDR3 length equals 18 residues. The germline V and J ends were trimmed by 0 bases and 2 bases, with 20 bases remaining between them. Germline assignment: CDR1 LGHNA and CDR2 YSLEER. The DNA for the CDR3 is TGCGCCAGCAGCCAAGATCTCGGGGTTGGCGGGGCAACCTACGAGCAGTACTTC. It specifies CASSQDLGVGGATYEQYF.

This chain uses TRBV10-3 with TRBJ2-3; 9 bases are a match to TRBD2. This CDR3 comprises 16 residues. Trimming cost V 4 bases and J 5 bases; bases outside gene matches: 10. Germline CDR1 reads ENHRY; CDR2 reads SYGVKD. The CDR3 DNA sequence: TGTGCCATCAGTGTACGCGGGGGGGTGTTGGAAGATACGCAGTATTTT. It is translated as CAISVRGGVLEDTQYF.

The rearrangement links TRBV19 to TRBJ2-5, with D perhaps assigned TRBD1 or TRBD2 (6 bases each). This CDR3 spans 13 amino acids. The V gene's germline CDR1 is LNHDA and CDR2 SQIVND (reference sequence). The ends were cut back, 8 bases at V and 5 bases at J, with 15 bases in the middle. CDR3 coding DNA: TGTGCCAGTGGGACTGGGGGGCGGGAGACCCAGTACTTC. Encoded protein: CASGTGGRETQYF.

The chain recombines TRBV7-8 with TRBJ2-1; 8 bases align to TRBD2. J lost 2 bases, V lost 7 bases, and 4 bases had no gene match. This CDR3 contains 14 residues. Germline V gene sequence: CDR1 SGHVS, CDR2 FQNEAQ. The CDR3 bases are TGTGCCAGCACCCAGACTAGCGCCTACAATGAGCAGTTCTTC. It codes for CASTQTSAYNEQFF.

The chain joins TRBV29-1 to TRBJ2-2; TRBD2 agrees at 9 bases. CDR3 length equals 14 residues. With 4 bases clipped from V and 6 bases from J, the junction kept 6 bases outside the gene matches. CDR1 and CDR2 (germline): SQVTM, ANQGSEA. The CDR3, as DNA: TGCAGCGTTGCCGCTAGCGGGACGGCCGGGGAGCTGTTTTTT. Its protein is CSVAASGTAGELFF.

This clonotype was picked up a small number of times. This may arise from a read error, as a much more abundant clone is one base away. V usage is TRBV19 and J usage is TRBJ2-5; 8 bases align to TRBD2. Per the germline V gene, CDR1 is LNHDA and CDR2 is SQIVND (reference sequence). V was pared by 6 bases and J by 1 base, with 1 base of the junction left unmatched. This CDR3 is 13 amino acids long. CDR3 in amino acids: CASRRGAQETQYF. The CDR3 coding sequence is TGTGCCAGTAGGCGGGGGGCCCAAGAGACCCAGTACTTC. Together with reference TRBV19 and TRBJ2-5, the CDR3 gives the full variable domain: DGGITQSPKYLFRKEGQNVTLSCEQNLNHDAMYWYRQDPGQGLRLIYYSQIVNDFQKGDIAEGYSVSREKKESFPLTVTSAQKNPTAFYLCASRRGAQETQYFGPGTRLLVL.

The table lists this clonotype with many counts. The CDR3 bases are TGTGCCAGCAGCTTAATTAGTACCGGGGAGCTGTTTTTT. Its protein product is CASSLISTGELFF. The chain is built from TRBV11-2 and TRBJ2-2; D remains ambiguous. V lost 2 bases and J 5 bases, leaving 6 bases between the germline ends. The CDR3 contains 13 residues. The V gene's germline CDR1 is SGHAT and CDR2 FQNNGV.

Remarks on this clonotype: The junction departs from the called germline gene at one end, perhaps through a read error. This chain joins TRBV29-1 and TRBJ1-1, with 8 nucleotides matching TRBD1. CDR3 length equals 15 residues. Germline CDR1 and CDR2: SQVTM and ANQGSEA. The CDR3 bases are TGCAGCGTCGAAGGACAGGGAATCATGAACACTGAAGCTTTCTTT. Translation: CSVEGQGIMNTEAFF.

The V and J genes are TRBV7-8 and TRBJ2-7, with D tentatively TRBD1 (6 bases). Germline-derived CDR1 and CDR2 are SGHVS and FQNEAQ. CDR3 length: 17 amino acids. Trimming removed 2 bases from V and 3 bases from J, with 20 bases in between. The chain's CDR3 is CASSLLWGLRGIYEQYF. The CDR3 DNA is TGTGCCAGCAGCTTACTATGGGGGCTCCGGGGTATCTACGAGCAGTACTTC.

V usage is TRBV20-1 and J usage is TRBJ2-5, with a tentative D call TRBD2 (5 bases). Germline V CDR1 and CDR2: DFQATT, SNEGSKA (reference sequence). Trimming shortened V by 2 bases and J by 0 bases, and 13 bases separated the two germline ends. The CDR3 is made up of 15 amino acids. CDR3 nucleotides: TGCAGTGCTAGATCGAGCGGACCATACCAAGAGACCCAGTACTTC. This translates into CSARSSGPYQETQYF.

The chain joins TRBV9 to TRBJ1-1; D may be TRBD1 (6 bases). Trimming stripped 0 bases from V and 3 bases from J, with 12 bases between. Germline V lookup: CDR1 SGDLS, CDR2 YYNGEE. The CDR3 runs to 15 residues. CDR3 in amino acids: CASSVVGRGHTEAFF. DNA of the CDR3: TGTGCCAGCAGCGTAGTCGGCAGGGGACACACTGAAGCTTTCTTT.

CDR3: CASSLEGTSSYEQYF. CDR3 coding DNA: TGTGCCAGCAGCTTAGAGGGGACTAGCTCCTACGAGCAGTACTTC. The chain links TRBV7-2 to TRBJ2-7, with 8 bases matching TRBD2. This CDR3 region has 15 residues. With 1 base clipped from V and 0 bases from J, the junction kept 2 bases outside the gene matches. Germline values: CDR1 SGHTA, CDR2 FQGNSA.

The chain is built from TRBV7-9 and TRBJ2-7, with D hard to call. The CDR3 has 12 residues. Trimming left V 6 bases short and J 4 bases short, with 10 bases between. Germline assignment: CDR1 SEHNR and CDR2 FQNEAQ (reference sequence). The CDR3 loop reads CASSLHGYEQYF. The CDR3 nucleotides are TGTGCCAGCAGTCTACACGGTTACGAGCAGTACTTC.

V gene TRBV7-8 combines with J gene TRBJ2-3; D might be TRBD2 (6 bases). V gave up 3 bases and J gave up 6 bases, with 10 bases separating them. The length of the CDR3 is 13 residues. Per the germline V gene, CDR1 is SGHVS and CDR2 is FQNEAQ. The CDR3 spells CASSFGGPDTQYF. The CDR3 nucleotides are TGTGCCAGCAGCTTCGGGGGTCCGGATACGCAGTATTTT.